This T cell receptor beta chain was documented in a study of memory CD4+ T cells and cytomegalovirus serostatus. Single viable CD3+CD4+CD8-CD45RO+ cells were sorted as the memory CD4+ T cells. V dropped 1 base and J dropped 7; count of bases not matched to a gene: 7. The CDR3 loop spans 16 amino acids. The germline gives CDR1 SGHVS, CDR2 FQNEAQ. Per the original data handling: After removing out-of-frame reads, approximately 2 million distinct TCRbeta sequences remained. Using immunoSEQ multiplex PCR, the repertoire was profiled, and TCRdb retains in-frame clones only, with some absent. D and trimming come from the DNA, and the V and J calls and clone size come from that table. The data hold roughly 40,000 clones, with 70% to 80% observed a single time.

The TCR sequence derives from an adult in good health and CMV-seronegative. Material for sequencing was memory CD4+ T cells from blood. The genes are TRBV7-8 and TRBJ2-3; 11 bases agree with TRBD2. CDR3 region: CASSLVRTSGLNTQYF. CDR3 in DNA: TGTGCCAGCAGCTTAGTTAGGACTAGCGGGTTGAATACGCAGTATTTT.